This T cell receptor (beta chain) was retrieved from a study of resident and recirculating memory T cells in vitiligo. On the study more broadly: Genomic DNA was extracted from whole homogenized samples, with no cell sorting.

With regard to this clone: Its target is not known.

Trimming took off 7 bases at V and 3 bases at J, with 15 bases between the two ends. Per germline, CDR1 MNHNY and CDR2 SVGAGI (reference sequence). CDR3 length: 14 amino acids. No change in lesions over the prior 6 months defined stable disease. The assay was immunoSEQ multiplex PCR, and TCRdb's table has in-frame clones only and misses some. Here the sample spans tens of thousands of clones, just over 90% being singletons. Broader study findings: Clonality differed among vitiligo lesions, with no unique dominant clone.

The sequencing sample was made of blood. V usage is TRBV6-6 and J usage is TRBJ2-5; the D is unclear. This TCR derives from a male donor with vitiligo. The chain's CDR3 is CASNPQYSEETQYF. CDR3 DNA: TGTGCCAGCAACCCCCAATACAGTGAAGAGACCCAGTACTTC.